This T cell receptor (beta chain) was identified in a study of CD4 T cells in relation to SARS-CoV-2 and coronaviruses. At the level of the study: The negative reference was HIV-1 Nef peptide pool or peptide-free culture.

Unexposed donor CD4+ T cells date from 2011-2018, before the COVID-19 pandemic. The cells were cultured for approximately ten days before CD4+ T cells were isolated. As cell numbers allowed, unexposed-donor CD4+ T cells faced SARS-CoV-2 S/N and four cold-coronavirus spikes. Fresh IL-2 medium replaced half the medium on days 3 and 7. V was pared by 4 bases and J by 7 bases, with 12 bases of the junction left unmatched. CDR1 and CDR2 from the germline V gene are SGHRS and YFSETQ. The CDR3 spans 16 residues. About this clone itself: The antigen remains undetermined.

Generated by immunoSEQ multiplex PCR, the TCRdb table keeps only in-frame clones and is missing some. The data contain 15,000 to 20,000 clones, approximately 77% of them seen just once; the ten biggest clones take up 15% to 17%. This receptor was identified in a human donor in good health. The rearrangement joins TRBV5-1 to TRBJ1-4; the match to TRBD1 covers 8 bases. The sequenced sample consisted of CD4+ T cells from PBMCs, cultured in vitro. In DNA, the CDR3 is TGCGCCAGCAGCCAAGAATCGACAGGGGTATCTGAAAAACTGTTTTTT. It specifies CASSQESTGVSEKLFF.